These 20 T cell receptor beta chains were sequenced from one sample in a study of blood T cells in healthy people across ages. Then a second PCR, running roughly 6 to 11 cycles, was carried out with a sample-barcoded 5' primer and a J-beta primer mix. TCRdb ran MiXCR on the 5' RACE reads and lists one entry per CDR3 protein. The table lists approximately 850,000 distinct CDR3 sequences, more than 40% of them singletons. The sequenced sample consisted of blood. The source is a man between 60 and 75 years old in good health.

This clonotype was seen more than once but under ten times. The gene calls are TRBV6-2 or TRBV6-3 and TRBJ1-5; D might be TRBD1 (5 bases). Trimming removed 2 bases from V and 4 bases from J, with 6 bases in between. Per the germline V gene, CDR1 is MNHEY and CDR2 is SVGEGT. This CDR3 contains 13 residues. CDR3 region: CASSYDRNQPQHF. In DNA, the CDR3 is TGTGCCAGCAGTTACGACAGAAATCAGCCCCAGCATTTT.

The chain links TRBV7-9 to TRBJ2-2; TRBD2 matches at 8 bases. V lost 7 bases and J lost 3; bases outside the gene matches: 4. The CDR3 length is 14 residues. CDR1 is SEHNR and CDR2 is FQNEAQ in the germline V gene (reference sequence). The CDR3 coding sequence is TGTGCCAGCACCGGGAGGGGAGACACCGGGGAGCTGTTTTTT. This translates into CASTGRGDTGELFF.

The V call is TRBV12-3 or TRBV12-4, the J call TRBJ1-5, with a tentative D call TRBD1 (5 bases). The V and J ends lost 0 bases and 7 bases respectively, with 7 bases between them. The CDR3 has 13 amino acids. The CDR3 DNA sequence: TGTGCCAGCAGTTTAGCACCAGGGCAGCCCCAGCATTTT. Translated: CASSLAPGQPQHF.

This clonotype came up a few times. V usage is TRBV5-1 and J usage is TRBJ2-7, with a weak D call TRBD1 (6 bases). This CDR3 is built from 14 residues. The V and J ends lost 1 base and 5 bases respectively, with 13 bases between them. Per the germline V gene, CDR1 is SGHRS and CDR2 is YFSETQ. The CDR3: CASSLTPNRDEQYF. CDR3 in DNA: TGCGCCAGCAGCTTGACCCCGAACAGGGACGAGCAGTACTTC.

There are a few counts of this clonotype. The J gene is TRBJ2-7, the V gene TRBV11-3; TRBD1 agrees at 8 bases. This CDR3 region has 15 residues. Germline CDR1 reads SGHNT; CDR2 reads YENEEA. J gave up 0 bases and V 7 bases, and 8 bases lay outside the gene matches. In DNA, the CDR3 is TGTGCCAGCAACAATGGACAGGGCTTCTCCTACGAGCAGTACTTC. Translating gives CASNNGQGFSYEQYF.

The chain recombines TRBV29-1 with TRBJ2-7; D tentatively fits TRBD1 or TRBD2 (6 bases each). V lost 7 bases to trimming and J lost 4 bases, with 17 bases between them. CDR1 and CDR2 from the germline V gene are SQVTM and ANQGSEA. The CDR3 totals 13 residues. For the CDR3, the DNA is TGCAGCGCAAGAGGGGGAGGCGGGTACGAGCAGTACTTC. The encoded protein is CSARGGGGYEQYF.

The gene calls are TRBV25-1 and TRBJ1-1; D is undetermined. Germline-derived CDR1 and CDR2 are MGHDK and SYGVNS. The CDR3 loop spans 16 amino acids. Trimming removed 5 bases from V and 0 bases from J, with 16 bases in between. The CDR3 region has the DNA TGTGCCAGCAGTCCCCTGGGGTGGCCAGTGAACACTGAAGCTTTCTTT. Translated, it gives CASSPLGWPVNTEAFF.

The chain is built from TRBV29-1 and TRBJ2-2; 9 nucleotides align to TRBD2. Germline values: CDR1 SQVTM, CDR2 ANQGSEA. V lost 5 bases, J lost 7 bases, and 5 bases stayed unmatched. The CDR3 is 13 amino acids. The CDR3 reads CSVQRGENGELFF. CDR3 coding DNA: TGCAGCGTTCAGCGGGGGGAGAACGGGGAGCTGTTTTTT.

The chain links TRBV20-1 to TRBJ1-1; no reliable D call. This CDR3 is built from 13 residues. V lost 4 bases to trimming and J lost 2 bases, with 11 bases between them. In germline, CDR1 is DFQATT, CDR2 SNEGSKA (reference sequence). In DNA, the CDR3 is TGCAGTGCTACCTTAACAGACAACACTGAAGCTTTCTTT. Translating it yields CSATLTDNTEAFF.

This clonotype came up once. The rearrangement joins TRBV7-8 to TRBJ2-3; 10 bases agree with TRBD1. The CDR3 totals 17 residues. Germline loops: CDR1 SGHVS, CDR2 FQNEAQ. J gave up 4 bases and V 1 base, and 8 bases lay outside the gene matches. In DNA, the CDR3 is TGTGCCAGCAGCTTAGATTGGGGTGGACAGGGGGCAGATACGCAGTATTTT. It is translated as CASSLDWGGQGADTQYF.

This chain connects TRBV12-3 or TRBV12-4 to TRBJ2-7, with D perhaps TRBD2 (6 bases). V lost 6 bases, J lost 7 bases, and 10 bases lay in between. The CDR3 covers 11 residues. The CDR3 nucleotides are TGTGCCAGCAGACGACGGGGGGAGCAGTACTTC. This codes for CASRRRGEQYF.

Many counts were recorded for this clonotype. This chain joins TRBV27 and TRBJ2-6; a weak D match, TRBD2 (7 bases). Trimming cost V 3 bases and J 0 bases, with 24 bases left between them. The CDR3 is 21 amino acids. CDR1 and CDR2 (germline): MNHEY, SMNVEV (reference sequence). CDR3 sequence (DNA): TGTGCCAGCAGTTTCCAATGGGGAACCGACAGGACTAGCTCTGGGGCCAACGTCCTGACTTTC. This gives the protein CASSFQWGTDRTSSGANVLTF.

This clonotype was seen more than once but under ten times. The chain joins TRBV7-2 to TRBJ2-1, with unresolved D. From germline, CDR1 is SGHTA and CDR2 FQGNSA. The CDR3 sequence is 12 residues long. V lost 5 bases and J 3 bases, leaving 5 bases between the germline ends. The CDR3 reads CASSEYYNEQFF. The CDR3 DNA is TGTGCCAGCAGCGAATACTACAATGAGCAGTTCTTC.

This clonotype has a single count. The CDR3 DNA reads as TGTGCCAGCAGCGCCCACAGCACCGGGGAGCTGTTTTTT. Its translation is CASSAHSTGELFF. V usage is TRBV7-9 and J usage is TRBJ2-2; D unclear. The germline CDR1 and CDR2 sequences are SEHNR and FQNEAQ (reference sequence). This CDR3 contains 13 residues. Trimming removed 5 bases at V and 4 bases at J, with 8 bases between.

The rearrangement uses TRBV6-6 and TRBJ2-5; 8 positions match TRBD1. V trimming: 4 bases; J trimming: 8 bases; junction bases outside the gene matches: 9. CDR1 MNHNY and CDR2 SVGAGI come from the germline V gene (reference sequence). CDR3 length equals 14 residues. CDR3 amino acids: CASSSGTGFGTQYF. The CDR3, as DNA: TGTGCCAGCAGTTCCGGGACAGGCTTTGGAACCCAGTACTTC.

This chain links TRBV20-1 with TRBJ2-1; 9 bases agree with TRBD2. Germline CDR1 DFQATT, CDR2 SNEGSKA (reference sequence). The CDR3 sequence is 19 residues long. V shed 1 base, J shed 2 bases, and the junction held 15 bases outside the gene matches. CDR3 region: CSARGSGGGASIPYNEQFF. The CDR3 DNA sequence: TGCAGTGCTAGAGGTTCTGGCGGGGGGGCCTCAATTCCCTACAATGAGCAGTTCTTC.

This clonotype was counted once. The V and J genes are TRBV5-1 and TRBJ2-2; the D is unclear. This CDR3 has 16 residues. CDR1 is SGHRS, CDR2 YFSETQ, per germline. With 1 base removed from V and 2 bases from J, the gap between germline ends came to 12 bases. The CDR3: CASSLITSSNTGELFF. The CDR3 DNA reads TGCGCCAGCAGCTTGATAACAAGCTCAAACACCGGGGAGCTGTTTTTT. The full variable domain, with the rest looked up from reference TRBV5-1 and TRBJ2-2, is KAGVTQTPRYLIKTRGQQVTLSCSPISGHRSVSWYQQTPGQGLQFLFEYFSETQRNKGNFPGRFSGRQFSNSRSEMNVSTLELGDSALYLCASSLITSSNTGELFFGEGSRLTVL.

About this clonotype itself: The junction shows a germline mismatch at one end, possibly a read error. The J gene is TRBJ2-5, the V gene TRBV18, with 8 bases that match TRBD1. The DNA end lines up better with TRBJ2-7; the J call may be wrong. CDR3 length: 14 amino acids. CDR1 is KGHSH and CDR2 is LQKENI in the germline V gene. In nucleotides, the CDR3 is TGTACCAGCTCACCCTCTTGGGGGACAGGCGAGCAGTACTTC. As protein: CTSSPSWGTGEQYF.

This clonotype came up a few times. The V gene is TRBV3-1, the J gene TRBJ2-7; a weak D match, TRBD1 (5 bases). This CDR3 has 15 amino acids. From germline, CDR1 is LGHDT and CDR2 YNNKEL (reference sequence). With 1 base removed from V and 6 bases from J, the gap between germline ends came to 16 bases. The CDR3 reads CASSQGAGIIGEQYF. CDR3 in DNA: TGTGCCAGCAGCCAAGGGGCAGGGATTATCGGCGAGCAGTACTTC.

This clonotype was picked up many times. The J gene is TRBJ2-5, the V gene TRBV20-1; tentatively, D is TRBD1 or TRBD2 (5 bases each). CDR1 DFQATT and CDR2 SNEGSKA come from the germline V gene (reference sequence). V lost 1 base and J lost 5, with 14 bases in between. There are 14 residues in the CDR3. DNA for the CDR3: TGCAGTGCTAGAGGGGGGAGAGGGTTTGAGACCCAGTACTTC. It translates to CSARGGRGFETQYF.